One sample yielded the 20 T cell receptor beta chains listed below, sequenced in a study of CD8 T cells in Susac syndrome. An input of about 0.45 to 1 ug of RNA was subjected to reverse transcription using random hexamers. TCRdb re-derived calls from the immunoSEQ multiplex PCR reads in MiXCR, one entry per CDR3 protein. The table has tens of thousands of distinct CDR3 sequences, roughly 93% seen once; the top ten hold approximately 0.62%. Sequencing was performed on CD8+ T cells from PBMCs. These receptors all come from a human donor with Susac syndrome.

J is TRBJ1-1 and V is TRBV4-3; D is unresolved. This CDR3 is built from 13 residues. V gave up 3 bases and J gave up 6 bases, with 11 bases separating them. In germline, CDR1 is LGHNA, CDR2 YSLEER. Here the CDR3 DNA reads TGCGCCAGCAGCCAGGTTTTGGTCGCTGAAGCTTTCTTT. This sequence encodes CASSQVLVAEAFF.

This chain uses TRBV28 with TRBJ2-3; 8 bases are a match to TRBD1. Trimming removed 7 bases from V and 5 bases from J; junction bases left unmatched: 11. Germline V gene data show CDR1 as MDHEN and CDR2 as SYDVKM. This CDR3 spans 15 amino acids. Here the CDR3 reads CASKKSRGLIDTQYF. CDR3 DNA sequence: TGTGCCAGCAAAAAGTCCAGGGGGCTCATAGATACGCAGTATTTT.

The chain links TRBV19 to TRBJ2-3; D assignment may be TRBD1 or TRBD2 (6 bases each). The CDR3 extends over 18 amino acids. Germline-derived CDR1 and CDR2 are LNHDA and SQIVND (reference sequence). V dropped 5 bases and J dropped 5 bases, with 26 bases sitting between them. The CDR3 bases are TGTGCCAGTAGTGAGGGCCCGGCCCGGGGGCTAGAGGGAGATACGCAGTATTTT. It yields the protein CASSEGPARGLEGDTQYF.

The CDR3 loop reads CASTHRYSNQPQHF. CDR3 nucleotide sequence: TGTGCCAGCACCCACAGATATAGCAATCAGCCCCAGCATTTT. The chain joins TRBV6-2 or TRBV6-3 to TRBJ1-5; D is ambiguous. This CDR3 is built from 14 residues. Germline values: CDR1 MNHEY, CDR2 SVGEGT. The V and J ends lost 7 bases and 0 bases respectively, with 10 bases between them.

This clonotype was counted between two and nine times. The gene calls are TRBV3-1 and TRBJ2-7, with 8 bases identical to TRBD1. Trimming took 1 base from V and 3 from J; bases not matched to a gene: 8. This CDR3 spans 16 amino acids. CDR1 LGHDT and CDR2 YNNKEL come from the germline V gene (reference sequence). The CDR3 here is CASSQAGTGFFYEQYF. The CDR3, as DNA: TGTGCCAGCAGCCAAGCCGGGACAGGTTTTTTCTACGAGCAGTACTTC.

The CDR3 loop is CASSEGGQGLYEQYF. In nucleotides, the CDR3 is TGTGCCAGCAGTGAAGGTGGACAGGGACTCTACGAGCAGTACTTC. This rearrangement joins TRBV2 to TRBJ2-7; 8 nucleotides align to TRBD1. The junction had 5 bases not matched to a gene; V was cut back by 1 base and J by 3 bases. This CDR3 contains 15 residues. Germline V gene sequence: CDR1 SNHLY, CDR2 FYNNEI.

The V gene is TRBV5-5, the J gene TRBJ2-5; TRBD1 aligns across 8 bases. Unmatched junction bases numbered 6, after V lost 4 bases and J lost 4 bases. Germline V gene lookup returns CDR1 SGHKS and CDR2 YYEKEE (reference sequence). This CDR3 is 14 amino acids long. The CDR3 sequence is CASSQTDRVETQYF. The DNA of the CDR3 is TGTGCCAGCAGCCAAACGGACAGGGTAGAGACCCAGTACTTC.

The chain recombines TRBV4-1 with TRBJ2-7, with 10 bases that match TRBD1. The CDR3 length is 16 residues. Germline V gene sequence: CDR1 MGHRA, CDR2 YSYEKL. Losses at the gene ends were 1 base for V and 3 bases for J; bases not matched to a gene: 6. For the CDR3, the DNA is TGCGCCAGCAGCCAAGCCGGGACAGGGGTCATCTACGAGCAGTACTTC. Translation gives CASSQAGTGVIYEQYF.

The chain is built from TRBV14 and TRBJ1-6; D is ambiguous. V lost 0 bases, J lost 2 bases, and 8 bases lay in between. CDR3 size: 16 residues. Germline V CDR1 and CDR2: SGHDN, FVKESK. Here the CDR3 reads CASSQEDRPYNSPLHF. In DNA form, the CDR3 reads TGTGCCAGCAGCCAAGAGGATAGGCCCTATAATTCACCCCTCCACTTT. Variable domain in full (rest from reference TRBV14 and TRBJ1-6): EAGVTQFPSHSVIEKGQTVTLRCDPISGHDNLYWYRRVMGKEIKFLLHFVKESKQDESGMPNNRFLAERTGGTYSTLKVQPAELEDSGVYFCASSQEDRPYNSPLHFGNGTRLTVT.

This clonotype was found a few times. The J gene is TRBJ2-3, the V gene TRBV7-9; D is unclear. The CDR3 is 15 amino acids. Germline V gene sequence: CDR1 SEHNR, CDR2 FQNEAQ (reference sequence). V lost 3 bases, J lost 0 bases, and 10 bases lay in between. For the CDR3, the DNA is TGTGCCAGCAGCTTGCAAGGTCCTAGCACAGATACGCAGTATTTT. It yields the protein CASSLQGPSTDTQYF.

The chain employs TRBV6-5 and TRBJ1-2, with D maybe TRBD1 (5 bases). Germline CDR1 MNHEY, CDR2 SVGAGI. V was cut by 6 bases and J by 13 bases, with 24 bases left in between. This CDR3 is 14 amino acids long. CDR3 sequence reads: CASRNSGTDNLSTF. The CDR3 DNA reads TGTGCCAGCAGGAATTCCGGGACGGATAACTTGAGCACCTTC.

The rearrangement joins TRBV6-2 or TRBV6-3 to TRBJ2-6; possible D gene TRBD1, 6 bases. CDR1 is MNHEY and CDR2 is SVGEGT in the germline V gene. V lost 9 bases to trimming and J lost 0 bases, with 15 bases between them. This CDR3 comprises 16 residues. This chain's CDR3 is CASEKGTISGANVLTF. The CDR3, as DNA: TGTGCCAGTGAAAAGGGGACAATCTCTGGGGCCAACGTCCTGACTTTC.

This chain links TRBV2 with TRBJ2-3; D might be TRBD1 (6 bases). V was trimmed by 2 bases and J by 2 bases, leaving 11 bases between them. Germline V CDR1 and CDR2: SNHLY, FYNNEI. The CDR3 is 15 amino acids. The CDR3 loop reads CASSEWGTNTDTQYF. The DNA for the CDR3 is TGTGCCAGCAGTGAATGGGGGACAAACACAGATACGCAGTATTTT.

The chain links TRBV4-3 to TRBJ1-5; D is uncertain. Trimming stripped 4 bases from V and 5 bases from J, with 12 bases between. Germline V gene sequence: CDR1 LGHNA, CDR2 YSLEER. The CDR3 contains 14 residues. CDR3 in amino acids: CASSPDLGHQPQHF. In DNA, the CDR3 is TGCGCCAGCAGCCCCGACTTGGGTCATCAGCCCCAGCATTTT.

Here the CDR3 DNA reads TGTGCCAGCAGCCCGACAGGCTGGGGAGAGACCCAGTACTTC. Amino acid sequence: CASSPTGWGETQYF. V gene TRBV6-2 or TRBV6-3 combines with J gene TRBJ2-5, with D perhaps TRBD1 (6 bases). Germline lookup yields CDR1 MNHEY and CDR2 SVGEGT. V gave up 6 bases and J gave up 4 bases, with 15 bases separating them. The CDR3 sequence is 14 residues long.

V and J are TRBV13 and TRBJ2-3; no clear D. Germline-derived CDR1 and CDR2 are PRHDT and FYEKMQ (reference sequence). The CDR3 loop spans 13 amino acids. The germline V and J ends were trimmed by 0 bases and 6 bases, with 7 bases remaining between them. The CDR3 sequence is CASSLGISDTQYF. The CDR3 DNA follows: TGTGCCAGCAGCTTAGGCATTTCTGATACGCAGTATTTT.

This chain connects TRBV4-1 to TRBJ1-5; no firm D call. The CDR3 covers 18 residues. V was trimmed by 0 bases and J by 1 base, leaving 16 bases between them. CDR1 is MGHRA, CDR2 YSYEKL, per germline. The CDR3 DNA reads as TGCGCCAGCAGCCAAGAATTGACCGGCCTCGACAGCAATCAGCCCCAGCATTTT. The encoded protein is CASSQELTGLDSNQPQHF.

The DNA of the CDR3 is TGTGCCAGCAGTTACGACAGGGAAGAGACCCAGTACTTC. This translates into CASSYDREETQYF. The gene calls are TRBV6-5 and TRBJ2-5, with TRBD1 identical over 7 bases. Trimming at V came to 2 bases and at J to 3 bases, leaving 0 bases not matched to a gene. The CDR3 consists of 13 residues. CDR1 is MNHEY and CDR2 is SVGAGI in the germline V gene.

V and J are TRBV12-3 or TRBV12-4 and TRBJ1-3; D is uncertain. The V end was cut by 6 bases, the J end by 4 bases, with 7 bases between. This CDR3 has 12 amino acids. The DNA for the CDR3 is TGTGCCAGCAGCCTCCAGGGAAACACCATATATTTT. Translated: CASSLQGNTIYF.

The rearrangement joins TRBV6-2 or TRBV6-3 to TRBJ2-7, with D unresolved. V lost 6 bases and J 1 base, leaving 13 bases between the germline ends. Germline CDR1 reads MNHEY; CDR2 reads SVGEGT. The CDR3 contains 14 residues. CDR3 bases: TGTGCCAGCAGGAGGTCCAGAGATTCCTACGAGCAGTACTTC. It codes for CASRRSRDSYEQYF.